A few counts support the clone carrying this TCR beta chain. Its target is not known. This sample is part of a study of T cells in Graves' hyperthyroidism and ophthalmopathy. Hyperthyroidism had been newly diagnosed in patients aged 18 to 65, and its duration was under 2 months. Diagnoses used clinical symptoms, serum thyroxine and TRAb, thyroid ultrasound and orbital computed tomography. Source material for PBMCs was around 10 ml fresh peripheral blood. RNA transcripts provided the source from which TCR beta CDR3 regions were amplified. In the first-round RT-PCR of the TCR CDR3, the HTBI primer set was used. From the multiplex PCR reads, TCRdb called clonotypes with MiXCR, one entry per CDR3 protein. The table shows approximately 380,000 distinct CDR3 sequences, with 19% occurring only once. Trimming stripped 5 bases from V and 7 bases from J, with 12 bases between. This CDR3 is built from 14 residues.

General study results and limits: A model using 13 V-J features told ophthalmopathy apart from stable hyperthyroidism.

The V call is TRBV12-3 or TRBV12-4, the J call TRBJ1-6, with a weak D call TRBD1 (6 bases). The sequence was obtained from a woman younger than 30 with Graves' hyperthyroidism. Sequenced sample: blood. CDR3 loop: CASSIGQNNSPLHF. The CDR3 DNA is TGTGCCAGCAGTATTGGACAGAACAATTCACCCCTCCACTTT.